A single sample is the source of the 21 T cell receptor beta chains below, sequenced in a study of human T cells and chemical hapten exposure. Stated time point: patch test 1, 2 weeks after DPC sensitization. Treatment meaning: therapeutic diphenylcyclopropenone sensitization with weekly scalp DPC. TCRdb redid the calling of the RACE reads with MiXCR, one entry per CDR3 protein. The table shows around 120,000 distinct CDR3 sequences, with about an eighth occurring only once. The input for sequencing was whole blood, taken in connection with sensitization to the hapten diphenylcyclopropenone (DPC). These TCRs come from a man aged 18 to 30 with alopecia areata. Some clones in this sample may be carry-over from other donors' samples.

This chain uses TRBV7-3 with TRBJ1-1, with D possibly TRBD1 on 6 matching bases. The CDR3 contains 13 residues. CDR1 is SGHTA, CDR2 FQGTGA, per germline. Between the trimmed V and J ends, which lost 5 bases and 4 bases, there was a span of 11 bases. CDR3 coding DNA: TGTGCCAGCAGCATCGGACAGACCACTGAAGCTTTCTTT. As protein: CASSIGQTTEAFF. Supplemented by reference TRBV7-3 and TRBJ1-1, the full variable domain reads GAGVSQTPSNKVTEKGKYVELRCDPISGHTALYWYRQSLGQGPEFLIYFQGTGAADDSGLPNDRFFAVRPEGSVSTLKIQRTERGDSAVYLCASSIGQTTEAFFGQGTRLTVV.

This clonotype was detected a few times. The chain has TRBV11-2 and TRBJ2-5, with 9 bases that match TRBD2. Per germline, CDR1 SGHAT and CDR2 FQNNGV. V lost 5 bases and J lost 5; bases outside the gene matches: 9. The CDR3 extends over 15 amino acids. The CDR3 loop is CASSPTAGGTETQYF. Here the CDR3 DNA reads TGTGCCAGCAGCCCGACAGCGGGGGGCACGGAGACCCAGTACTTC.

This clonotype was recorded a few times. The V call is TRBV7-8, the J call TRBJ2-1; D uncertain. The CDR3 extends over 14 amino acids. CDR1 and CDR2 (germline): SGHVS, FQNEAQ. With 5 bases removed from V and 6 bases from J, the gap between germline ends came to 14 bases. CDR3 region: CASSISGRSNEQFF. CDR3 in DNA: TGTGCCAGCAGCATATCAGGACGGAGCAATGAGCAGTTCTTC.

In this sample, this clonotype turned up a few times. The gene calls are TRBV12-3 or TRBV12-4 and TRBJ1-4; D is uncertain. The ends were cut back, 5 bases at V and 7 bases at J, with 14 bases in the middle. The CDR3 spans 14 residues. CDR3 in DNA: TGTGCCAGCAGTCCTGTTCGTCTGGGTGAAAAACTGTTTTTT. Translated: CASSPVRLGEKLFF.

This clonotype was observed a few times. V gene TRBV28 combines with J gene TRBJ1-5, with no clear D. Germline loops: CDR1 MDHEN, CDR2 SYDVKM. V lost 8 bases and J lost 0, with 14 bases in between. The CDR3 has 15 residues. The CDR3 sequence is CASVAGIYSNQPQHF. The CDR3, as DNA: TGTGCCAGCGTCGCCGGGATTTATAGCAATCAGCCCCAGCATTTT.

V gene TRBV7-2 combines with J gene TRBJ1-2; tentatively, D is TRBD1 (5 bases). The CDR3 is made up of 12 amino acids. Trimming cost V 3 bases and J 12 bases, with 14 bases left between them. The germline V gene encodes CDR1 SGHTA and CDR2 FQGNSA. CDR3 loop: CASSLSPTGHTF. For the CDR3, the DNA is TGTGCCAGCAGCTTGTCCCCCACGGGACACACCTTC.

The chain has TRBV6-5 and TRBJ2-7; D may correspond to TRBD1 or TRBD2 (6 bases each). V gave up 6 bases and J gave up 4 bases, with 16 bases separating them. There are 14 residues in the CDR3. Germline values: CDR1 MNHEY, CDR2 SVGAGI. The CDR3 sequence is CASRTGSGDYEQYV. CDR3 nucleotides: TGTGCCAGCAGAACAGGGTCGGGGGATTACGAGCAGTACGTC.

V and J are TRBV2 and TRBJ2-7; D is ambiguous. The CDR3 is 11 residues long. Looked up from germline, CDR1 is SNHLY and CDR2 is FYNNEI. Trimming shortened V by 5 bases and J by 3 bases, and 5 bases separated the two germline ends. The CDR3: CASSNYYEQYF. CDR3 in DNA: TGTGCCAGCAGTAATTACTACGAGCAGTACTTC.

This chain connects TRBV1 to TRBJ1-6; the D segment call TRBD1 is taken from the table without a DNA check. TRBV1 constitutes a pseudogene. This CDR3 contains 15 residues. The CDR3 bases are TGCACCAGCAGCCAAAACAGGGCTAATAATTCACCCCTCCACTTT. Amino acids: CTSSQNRANNSPLHF.

The chain is built from TRBV4-3 and TRBJ1-6; D uncertain. This CDR3 has 15 residues. Trimming stripped 0 bases from V and 10 bases from J, with 13 bases between. Germline assignment: CDR1 LGHNA and CDR2 YSLEER. The CDR3, as DNA: TGCGCCAGCAGCCAAGACTTGGCAGGCAAATCACCCCTCCACTTT. This gives the protein CASSQDLAGKSPLHF.

This clonotype was recorded a few times. J is TRBJ2-2 and V is TRBV4-3; D gene ambiguous. The germline gives CDR1 LGHNA, CDR2 YSLEER. The CDR3 runs 15 residues. Trimming shortened V by 5 bases and J by 6 bases, and 16 bases separated the two germline ends. This CDR3 is CASSFRAPTAGELFF. As DNA, the CDR3 is TGCGCCAGCAGCTTCAGAGCCCCCACGGCCGGGGAGCTGTTTTTT.

This clonotype was counted only a few times. This chain joins TRBV9 and TRBJ2-5; D is perhaps TRBD1 (5 bases). Trimming took 0 bases from V and 5 from J, leaving 11 bases between them. Germline lookup yields CDR1 SGDLS and CDR2 YYNGEE. This CDR3 has 14 residues. Here the CDR3 reads CASSVGGSTETQYF. The CDR3 DNA sequence: TGTGCCAGCAGCGTAGGGGGCTCGACGGAGACCCAGTACTTC.

This clonotype was found a few times. The rearrangement uses TRBV12-3 or TRBV12-4 and TRBJ1-2, with D perhaps matching TRBD1 (5 bases). CDR3 length: 12 residues. Trimming cost V 11 bases and J 7 bases, with 17 bases left between them. In DNA, the CDR3 is TGTGCCGGAGAAAACTGGGGGAGTGGCTACACCTTC. Its translation is CAGENWGSGYTF.

This clonotype has a handful of counts. This chain links TRBV27 with TRBJ1-5; D remains ambiguous. Germline loops: CDR1 MNHEY, CDR2 SMNVEV (reference sequence). The CDR3 extends over 17 amino acids. V was shortened by 4 bases and J by 4 bases, with 20 bases between the two germline ends. Here the CDR3 DNA reads TGTGCCAGCAGTTCACTCCAAGACCGACTACTAAATCAGCCCCAGCATTTT. Translating gives CASSSLQDRLLNQPQHF.

The chain employs TRBV7-9 and TRBJ2-1; 8 bases are a match to TRBD1. Germline V gives CDR1 SEHNR, CDR2 FQNEAQ (reference sequence). Unmatched junction bases numbered 7, after V lost 7 bases and J lost 5 bases. The CDR3 contains 14 residues. For the CDR3, the DNA is TGTGCCAGCACCCACCGGGACAGGAACAATGAGCAGTTCTTC. This encodes CASTHRDRNNEQFF.

This clonotype turned up a few times. This rearrangement joins TRBV7-6 to TRBJ1-2; 10 bases match TRBD1. With V trimmed by 5 bases and J by 8 bases, 11 bases remained unmatched. Germline V lookup: CDR1 SGHVS, CDR2 FNYEAQ. This CDR3 contains 15 residues. The DNA for the CDR3 is TGTGCCAGCAGCCCCACCCGGACAGGGGGGAGAGGCTACACCTTC. As protein: CASSPTRTGGRGYTF.

In this sample, this clonotype turned up a few times. This chain connects TRBV19 to TRBJ1-5, with 7 positions matching TRBD1. Germline assignment: CDR1 LNHDA and CDR2 SQIVND (reference sequence). The CDR3 is 14 amino acids. V shed 9 bases, J shed 7 bases, and the junction held 12 bases outside the gene matches. CDR3 sequence reads: CASKGGWEGQPQHF. The CDR3 DNA reads TGTGCCAGCAAAGGGGGCTGGGAGGGACAGCCCCAGCATTTT.

V usage is TRBV11-2 and J usage is TRBJ2-1; 7 bases match TRBD2. The germline V gene has CDR1 SGHAT and CDR2 FQNNGV. The CDR3 has 13 amino acids. V shed 5 bases and J 5 bases; nucleotides not matched to a gene: 3. The CDR3 DNA reads as TGTGCCAGCAGCCTGGGGACTAACAATGAGCAGTTCTTC. It is translated as CASSLGTNNEQFF.

The chain has TRBV4-3 and TRBJ2-7; D call uncertain. Between the trimmed V and J ends, which lost 0 bases and 2 bases, there was a span of 11 bases. This CDR3 region has 15 residues. CDR1 and CDR2 from the germline V gene are LGHNA and YSLEER. The CDR3 region has the DNA TGCGCCAGCAGCCAAGATCGCCAAGGACCCTACGAGCAGTACTTC. Its translation is CASSQDRQGPYEQYF.

This clonotype was detected only a few times. The chain combines TRBV5-1 with TRBJ1-2, with 8 bases lining up with TRBD1. CDR1 is SGHRS, CDR2 YFSETQ, per germline. V lost 3 bases and J lost 3; bases outside the gene matches: 1. The CDR3 spans 13 residues. The CDR3 is CASSSDRDYGYTF. As DNA, the CDR3 is TGCGCCAGCAGCTCGGACAGGGACTATGGCTACACCTTC.

This chain connects TRBV6-2 or TRBV6-3 to TRBJ1-5; possibly TRBD1 for D (5 bases). The germline CDR1 and CDR2 sequences are MNHEY and SVGEGT. This CDR3 spans 18 amino acids. The ends were cut back, 5 bases at V and 2 bases at J, with 22 bases in the middle. The CDR3 DNA reads as TGTGCCAGCAGTACCCCTCCTGGGGGTACTGTAGGCAATCAGCCCCAGCATTTT. It encodes CASSTPPGGTVGNQPQHF.